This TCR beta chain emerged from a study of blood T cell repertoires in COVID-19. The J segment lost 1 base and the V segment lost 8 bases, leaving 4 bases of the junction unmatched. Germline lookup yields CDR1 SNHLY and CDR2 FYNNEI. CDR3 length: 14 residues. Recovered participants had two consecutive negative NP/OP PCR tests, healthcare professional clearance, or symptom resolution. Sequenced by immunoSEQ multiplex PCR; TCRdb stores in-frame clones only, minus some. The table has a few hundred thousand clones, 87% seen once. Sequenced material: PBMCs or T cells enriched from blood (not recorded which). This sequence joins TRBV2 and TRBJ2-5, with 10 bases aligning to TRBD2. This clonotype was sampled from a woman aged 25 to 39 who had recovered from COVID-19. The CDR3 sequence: CASDSGGTQETQYF. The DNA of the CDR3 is TGTGCCAGCGATAGCGGGGGGACCCAAGAGACCCAGTACTTC.